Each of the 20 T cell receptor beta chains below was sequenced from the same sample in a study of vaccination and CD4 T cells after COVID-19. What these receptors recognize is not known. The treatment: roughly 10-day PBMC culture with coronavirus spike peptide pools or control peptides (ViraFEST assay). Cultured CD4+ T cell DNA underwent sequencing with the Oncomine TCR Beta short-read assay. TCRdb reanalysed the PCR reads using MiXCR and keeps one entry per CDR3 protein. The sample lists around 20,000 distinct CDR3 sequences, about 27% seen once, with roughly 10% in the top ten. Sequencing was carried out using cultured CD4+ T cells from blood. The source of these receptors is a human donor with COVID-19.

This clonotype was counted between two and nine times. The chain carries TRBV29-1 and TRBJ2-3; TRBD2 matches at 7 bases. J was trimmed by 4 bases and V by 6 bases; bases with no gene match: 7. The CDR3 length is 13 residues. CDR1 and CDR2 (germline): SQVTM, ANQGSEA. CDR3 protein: CSVGEGTSDTQYF. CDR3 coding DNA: TGCAGCGTGGGGGAGGGTACCTCAGATACGCAGTATTTT.

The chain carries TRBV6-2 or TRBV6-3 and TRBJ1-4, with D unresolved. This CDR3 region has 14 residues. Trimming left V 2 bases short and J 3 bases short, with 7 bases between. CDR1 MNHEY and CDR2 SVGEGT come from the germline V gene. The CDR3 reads CASSYGRANEKLFF. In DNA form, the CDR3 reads TGTGCCAGCAGTTACGGCCGCGCTAATGAAAAACTGTTTTTT.

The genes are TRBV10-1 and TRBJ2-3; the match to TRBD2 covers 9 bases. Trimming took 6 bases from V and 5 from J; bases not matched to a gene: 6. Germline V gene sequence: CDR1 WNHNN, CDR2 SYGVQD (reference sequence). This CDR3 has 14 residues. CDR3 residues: CASRGGGAGDTQYF. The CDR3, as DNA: TGCGCCAGCAGGGGCGGGGGGGCTGGAGATACGCAGTATTTT.

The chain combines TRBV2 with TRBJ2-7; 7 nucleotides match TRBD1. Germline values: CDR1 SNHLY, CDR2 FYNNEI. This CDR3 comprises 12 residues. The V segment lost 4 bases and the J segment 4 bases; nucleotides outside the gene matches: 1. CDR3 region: CASSAQGYEQYF. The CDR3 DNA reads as TGTGCCAGCAGTGCACAGGGGTACGAGCAGTACTTC.

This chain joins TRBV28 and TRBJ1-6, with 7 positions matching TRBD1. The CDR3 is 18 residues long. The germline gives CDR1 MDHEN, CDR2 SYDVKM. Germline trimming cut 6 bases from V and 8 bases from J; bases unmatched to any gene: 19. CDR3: CASSPPFTTGVRHSPLHF. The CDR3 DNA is TGTGCCAGCAGCCCCCCCTTTACCACAGGGGTTAGGCATTCACCCCTCCACTTT.

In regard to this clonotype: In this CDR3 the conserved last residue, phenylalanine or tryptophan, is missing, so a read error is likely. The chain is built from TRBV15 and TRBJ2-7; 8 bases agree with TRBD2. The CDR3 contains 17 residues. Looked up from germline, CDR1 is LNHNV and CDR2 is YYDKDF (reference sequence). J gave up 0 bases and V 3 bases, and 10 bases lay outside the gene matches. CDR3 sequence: CATSRYKEAGASYEQYS. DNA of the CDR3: TGTGCCACCAGCAGGTACAAGGAAGCGGGGGCCTCCTACGAGCAGTACTCC.

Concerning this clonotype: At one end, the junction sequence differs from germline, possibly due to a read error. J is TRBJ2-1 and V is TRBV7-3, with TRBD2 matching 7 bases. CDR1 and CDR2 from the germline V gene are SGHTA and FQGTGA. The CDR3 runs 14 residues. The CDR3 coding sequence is TGTGCCGGCAGCCCCGGGGGGTATAATAATGAGCAGTTCTTC. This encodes CAGSPGGYNNEQFF.

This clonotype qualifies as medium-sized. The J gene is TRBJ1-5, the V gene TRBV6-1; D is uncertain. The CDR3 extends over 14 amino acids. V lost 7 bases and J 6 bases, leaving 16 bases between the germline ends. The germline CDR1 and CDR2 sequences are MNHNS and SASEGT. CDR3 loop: CASTPGGLGQPQHF. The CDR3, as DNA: TGTGCCAGCACCCCGGGAGGGTTAGGTCAGCCCCAGCATTTT.

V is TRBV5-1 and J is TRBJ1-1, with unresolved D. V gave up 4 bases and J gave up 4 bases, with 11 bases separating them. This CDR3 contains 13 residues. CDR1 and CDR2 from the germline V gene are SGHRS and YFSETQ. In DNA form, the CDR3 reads TGCGCCAGCAGCCCGCTCAGCGGCACTGAAGCTTTCTTT. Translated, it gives CASSPLSGTEAFF.

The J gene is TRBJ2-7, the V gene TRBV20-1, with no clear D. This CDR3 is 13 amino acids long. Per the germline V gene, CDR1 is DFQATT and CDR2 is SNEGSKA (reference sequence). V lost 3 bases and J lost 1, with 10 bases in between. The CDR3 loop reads CSARPSVSYEQYF. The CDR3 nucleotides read TGCAGTGCTAGGCCGAGCGTGTCCTACGAGCAGTACTTC.

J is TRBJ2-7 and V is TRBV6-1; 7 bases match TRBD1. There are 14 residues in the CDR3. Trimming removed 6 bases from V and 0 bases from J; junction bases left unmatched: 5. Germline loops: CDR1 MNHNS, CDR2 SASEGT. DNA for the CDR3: TGTGCCAGCAGGAGGGGACAGAACTCCTACGAGCAGTACTTC. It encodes CASRRGQNSYEQYF.

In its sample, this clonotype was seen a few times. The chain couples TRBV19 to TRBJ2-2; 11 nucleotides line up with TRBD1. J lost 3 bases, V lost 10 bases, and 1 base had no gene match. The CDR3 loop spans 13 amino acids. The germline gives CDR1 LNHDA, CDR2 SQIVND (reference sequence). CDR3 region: CAMGQGDTGELFF. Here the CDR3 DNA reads TGTGCCATGGGACAGGGGGACACCGGGGAGCTGTTTTTT.

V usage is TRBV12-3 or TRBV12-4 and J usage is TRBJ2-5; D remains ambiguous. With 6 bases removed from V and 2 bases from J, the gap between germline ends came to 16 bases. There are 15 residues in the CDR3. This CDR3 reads CASSRYSLGQETQYF. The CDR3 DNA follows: TGTGCCAGCAGCCGCTATAGCCTGGGGCAAGAGACCCAGTACTTC.

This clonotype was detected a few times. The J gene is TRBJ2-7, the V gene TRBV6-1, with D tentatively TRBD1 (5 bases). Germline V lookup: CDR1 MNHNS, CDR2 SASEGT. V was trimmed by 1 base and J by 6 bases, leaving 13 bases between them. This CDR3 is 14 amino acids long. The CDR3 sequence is CASSEGGGRSEQYF. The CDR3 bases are TGTGCCAGCAGTGAAGGGGGCGGTAGAAGCGAGCAGTACTTC.

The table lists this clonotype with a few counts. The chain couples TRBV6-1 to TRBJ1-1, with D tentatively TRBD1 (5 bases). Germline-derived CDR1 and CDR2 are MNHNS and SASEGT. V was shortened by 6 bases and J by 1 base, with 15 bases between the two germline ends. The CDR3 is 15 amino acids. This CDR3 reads CASSPPGTGNTEAFF. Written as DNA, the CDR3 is TGTGCCAGCAGCCCTCCGGGGACGGGGAACACTGAAGCTTTCTTT.

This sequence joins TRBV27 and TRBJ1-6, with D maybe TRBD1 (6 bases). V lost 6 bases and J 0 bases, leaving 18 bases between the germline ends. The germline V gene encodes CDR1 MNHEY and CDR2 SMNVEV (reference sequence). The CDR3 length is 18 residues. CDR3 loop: CASRTATGWSSYNSPLHF. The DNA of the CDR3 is TGTGCCAGCAGAACAGCCACAGGGTGGAGCTCCTATAATTCACCCCTCCACTTT.

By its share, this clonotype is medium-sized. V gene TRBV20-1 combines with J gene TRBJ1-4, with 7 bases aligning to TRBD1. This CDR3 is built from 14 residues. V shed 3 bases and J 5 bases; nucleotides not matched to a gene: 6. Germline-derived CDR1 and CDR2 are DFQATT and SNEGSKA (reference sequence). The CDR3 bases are TGCAGTGCTAGGACAGGGAGGGGAAATGAAAAACTGTTTTTT. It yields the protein CSARTGRGNEKLFF.

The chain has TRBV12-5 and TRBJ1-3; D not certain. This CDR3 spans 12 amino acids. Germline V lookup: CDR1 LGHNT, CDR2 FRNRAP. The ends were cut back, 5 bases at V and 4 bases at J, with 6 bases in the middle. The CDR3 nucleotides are TGTGCTAGTGGTCAGATGGGAAACACCATATATTTT. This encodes CASGQMGNTIYF.

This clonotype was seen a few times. This chain's CDR3 is CASSPGGGRNNQPQHF. The CDR3 DNA reads TGTGCCAGCAGCCCCGGCGGGGGGAGGAACAATCAGCCCCAGCATTTT. The chain joins TRBV11-2 to TRBJ1-5, with D possibly matching TRBD1 (5 bases). The CDR3 length is 16 residues. V lost 5 bases and J lost 3, with 17 bases in between. The V gene's germline CDR1 is SGHAT and CDR2 FQNNGV.

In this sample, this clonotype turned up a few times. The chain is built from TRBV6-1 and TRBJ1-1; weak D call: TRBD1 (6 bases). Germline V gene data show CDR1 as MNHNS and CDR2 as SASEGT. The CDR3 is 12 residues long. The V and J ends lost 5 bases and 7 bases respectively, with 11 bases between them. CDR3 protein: CASSRDRREAFF. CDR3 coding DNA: TGTGCCAGCAGTCGAGACAGGCGTGAAGCTTTCTTT.